Listed below are T cell receptor beta chains from one sample, sequenced in a study of T cells after somatic rescue of genetic block. The assay was immunoSEQ multiplex PCR, and TCRdb's table has in-frame clones only and misses some. The sample consists of about 72,000 clones, around 90% of them appearing once. Specimen: peripheral blood mononuclear cells (PBMCs). These receptors all stem from a man aged 25-45 years. The CDR3 runs from the conserved cysteine through the conserved F or W.

j_gene: TRBJ2-2; v_gene: TRBV7-2; CDR3aa: CASSSRVSGELFF
j_gene: TRBJ2-1; v_gene: TRBV9; CDR3aa: CASSSEGGPYNEQFF
j_gene: TRBJ1-1; v_gene: TRBV4-1; CDR3aa: CASSQRPHRGPNTEAFF
j_gene: TRBJ2-5; v_gene: TRBV7-3; CDR3aa: CASSLGAVETQYF
j_gene: .; v_gene: TRBV4-1; CDR3aa: CASSPGVDGSYEQYF
j_gene: TRBJ1-4; v_gene: TRBV7-2; CDR3aa: CASSTYRADNEKLFF
j_gene: TRBJ2-7; v_gene: TRBV11-2; CDR3aa: CASSQARGVSYEQYF
j_gene: TRBJ2-5; v_gene: TRBV4-1; CDR3aa: CASSLSGREQETQYF
j_gene: TRBJ2-3; v_gene: TRBV11-2; CDR3aa: CASSLDRAGTDTQYF
j_gene: TRBJ2-3; v_gene: TRBV2; CDR3aa: CASSELASSTDTQYF
j_gene: TRBJ1-4; v_gene: TRBV28; CDR3aa: CASSLWYEKLFF
j_gene: TRBJ2-1; v_gene: TRBV19; CDR3aa: CASTSRTSQANEQFF
j_gene: TRBJ2-7; v_gene: TRBV11-2; CDR3aa: CASSLGRNEQYF